These 32 T cell receptor beta chains came from one sample sequenced in a study of blood T cell repertoires in COVID-19. The method was immunoSEQ multiplex PCR; TCRdb's version includes in-frame clones alone and lacks a portion of them. The sample shows about 58,000 clones, over 75% of them seen only once. Sample: peripheral blood. The receptors shown here come from a woman aged 55-75 years with active COVID-19.

This clone is a singleton in its sample. The rearrangement uses TRBV19 and TRBJ2-1, with a possible D match to TRBD1 (6 bases). There are 16 residues in the CDR3. V was clipped by 6 bases and J by 4 bases, with 19 bases between them. Germline V lookup: CDR1 LNHDA, CDR2 SQIVND (reference sequence). The CDR3 DNA reads as TGTGCCAGTAGCCAACTGTGGCAGGGGCCGTACAATGAGCAGTTCTTC. This codes for CASSQLWQGPYNEQFF.

The rearrangement links TRBV7-9 to TRBJ1-2, with unresolved D. The V gene's germline CDR1 is SEHNR and CDR2 FQNEAQ (reference sequence). V was cut by 0 bases and J by 4 bases, with 12 bases left in between. The CDR3 is 15 residues long. The CDR3 protein is CASSLALREGYGYTF. CDR3 in DNA: TGTGCCAGCAGCTTAGCGCTCCGGGAGGGCTATGGCTACACCTTC.

This clone was recorded a few times. The chain carries TRBV19 and TRBJ1-5; D is uncertain. This CDR3 spans 13 amino acids. Deletions cut 5 bases from V and 7 bases from J, with 12 bases between. Germline assignment: CDR1 LNHDA and CDR2 SQIVND (reference sequence). DNA for the CDR3: TGTGCCAGTAGTCGGAGCGGGTTGCAGCCCCAGCATTTT. Protein product: CASSRSGLQPQHF.

The chain joins TRBV29-1 to TRBJ2-5; tentative D call: TRBD1 (7 bases). CDR3 length: 14 amino acids. Trimming took off 3 bases at V and 1 base at J, with 12 bases between the two ends. Germline CDR1 reads SQVTM; CDR2 reads ANQGSEA. CDR3 sequence reads: CSVDQGGTQETQYF. The CDR3, as DNA: TGCAGCGTTGACCAGGGGGGCACCCAAGAGACCCAGTACTTC.

The chain is built from TRBV2 and TRBJ1-3; unclear D gene. This CDR3 is built from 15 residues. V was clipped by 3 bases and J by 0 bases, with 9 bases between them. CDR1 is SNHLY and CDR2 is FYNNEI in the germline V gene. CDR3 nucleotide sequence: TGTGCCAGCAGTGAGGAGGCCCGCTCTGGAAACACCATATATTTT. It translates to CASSEEARSGNTIYF.

The genes are TRBV6-5 and TRBJ2-7; D is uncertain. The CDR3 loop spans 13 amino acids. Trimming removed 4 bases at V and 2 bases at J, with 9 bases between. The germline CDR1 and CDR2 sequences are MNHEY and SVGAGI. The CDR3 DNA reads TGTGCCAGCAGTTTACAGTTAGCCTACGAGCAGTACTTC. Amino acids: CASSLQLAYEQYF.

The rearrangement joins TRBV5-1 to TRBJ2-1; a possible D gene is TRBD1 (6 bases). This CDR3 is built from 15 residues. The V end lost 0 bases, the J end lost 8 bases, and 15 bases lay between the germline ends. CDR1 is SGHRS and CDR2 is YFSETQ in the germline V gene. CDR3 in amino acids: CASSLAPTGWDEQFF. The CDR3 DNA is TGCGCCAGCAGCTTGGCACCTACAGGGTGGGATGAGCAGTTCTTC.

This chain uses TRBV24-1 with TRBJ1-5; 12 nucleotides agree with TRBD1. Germline CDR1 reads KGHDR; CDR2 reads SFDVKD. The CDR3 length is 17 residues. The junction had 8 bases not matched to a gene; V was cut back by 2 bases and J by 7 bases. CDR3 in DNA: TGTGCCACCAGTGATTGGGCCGGGACAGGGGGCGAACAGCCCCAGCATTTT. This encodes CATSDWAGTGGEQPQHF.

This clone was observed once. The chain is built from TRBV3-1 (or the pseudogene TRBV3-2) and TRBJ1-3; TRBD1 aligns across 7 bases. The CDR3 runs 16 residues. Germline CDR1 is LGHDT and CDR2 is YNNKEL (reference sequence). Trimming cost V 4 bases and J 0 bases; bases outside gene matches: 6. CDR3 coding DNA: TGTGCCAGCAGCCTTCGACAGGGAAACTCTGGAAACACCATATATTTT. Translated, it gives CASSLRQGNSGNTIYF.

CDR3 coding DNA: TGTGCCAGCAGCACCCGCGGAACAGGGGGAAAGGAAAAACTGTTTTTT. Protein sequence: CASSTRGTGGKEKLFF. This sequence joins TRBV25-1 and TRBJ1-4; 8 nucleotides align to TRBD1. The CDR3 loop spans 16 amino acids. V shed 6 bases, J shed 8 bases, and the junction held 14 bases outside the gene matches. The germline V gene encodes CDR1 MGHDK and CDR2 SYGVNS.

The J gene is TRBJ2-5, the V gene TRBV6-5; 8 bases line up with TRBD1. V trimming: 5 bases; J trimming: 0 bases; junction bases outside the gene matches: 5. Germline V CDR1 and CDR2: MNHEY, SVGAGI. This CDR3 comprises 15 residues. The CDR3 here is CASSRTGLYQETQYF. CDR3 coding DNA: TGTGCCAGCAGTAGGACAGGGCTCTACCAAGAGACCCAGTACTTC.

CDR3 residues: CASSVGTSGGVIYTQYF. The CDR3 DNA sequence: TGCGCCAGCAGCGTAGGGACTAGCGGGGGGGTGATATATACGCAGTATTTT. The chain combines TRBV5-1 with TRBJ2-3, with 16 nucleotides matching TRBD2. Germline CDR1 is SGHRS and CDR2 is YFSETQ. The CDR3 length is 17 residues. V lost 4 bases and J lost 7; bases outside the gene matches: 9.

This clone was seen a single time. This chain uses TRBV4-1 with TRBJ2-3, with 8 bases matching TRBD2. This CDR3 contains 16 residues. J gave up 2 bases and V 4 bases, and 8 bases lay outside the gene matches. Germline CDR1 is MGHRA and CDR2 is YSYEKL. CDR3 protein: CASSLRVAGPTDTQYF. CDR3 nucleotides: TGCGCCAGCAGCCTCCGGGTAGCGGGGCCCACAGATACGCAGTATTTT.

Only one count was recorded for this clone. The genes are TRBV29-1 and TRBJ2-1, with 12 bases matching TRBD2. The J segment lost 1 base and the V segment lost 7 bases, leaving 14 bases of the junction unmatched. Germline V gene sequence: CDR1 SQVTM, CDR2 ANQGSEA. CDR3 length: 18 residues. CDR3: CSAQSLKTSGGSYNEQFF. CDR3 bases: TGCAGCGCACAATCCCTGAAAACTAGCGGGGGGTCCTACAATGAGCAGTTCTTC.

This chain uses TRBV7-9 with TRBJ2-2, with 8 bases fitting TRBD1. CDR3 length: 16 residues. Per germline, CDR1 SEHNR and CDR2 FQNEAQ (reference sequence). With 5 bases clipped from V and 1 base from J, the junction kept 6 bases outside the gene matches. The CDR3 here is CASSGLGQVNTGELFF. CDR3 sequence (DNA): TGTGCCAGCAGCGGTTTGGGACAGGTGAACACCGGGGAGCTGTTTTTT.

This clone has a single count. The chain employs TRBV14 and TRBJ2-5; maybe TRBD2 (6 bases). Trimming took off 3 bases at V and 5 bases at J, with 10 bases between the two ends. Germline V gives CDR1 SGHDN, CDR2 FVKESK. The CDR3 is 13 residues long. Here the CDR3 reads CASSQRGWETQYF. The CDR3 DNA reads as TGTGCCAGCAGCCAGCGGGGTTGGGAGACCCAGTACTTC.

This rearrangement joins TRBV10-1 to TRBJ2-1; 7 bases fit TRBD1. Germline V gene sequence: CDR1 WNHNN, CDR2 SYGVQD (reference sequence). The CDR3 is made up of 17 amino acids. V shed 2 bases, J shed 2 bases, and the junction held 9 bases outside the gene matches. CDR3 nucleotides: TGCGCCAGCAGTGAGACCCGTGACAGGGCAACCTACAATGAGCAGTTCTTC. Protein product: CASSETRDRATYNEQFF.

The rearrangement uses TRBV7-8 and TRBJ1-1; unclear D gene. The CDR3 covers 12 residues. Germline V gene sequence: CDR1 SGHVS, CDR2 FQNEAQ. Trimming took 3 bases from V and 4 from J, leaving 6 bases between them. CDR3 protein: CASSFGVTEAFF. CDR3 coding DNA: TGTGCCAGCAGCTTCGGGGTCACTGAAGCTTTCTTT.

The chain links TRBV6-5 to TRBJ2-1; TRBD1 is a possible D gene (7 bases). The CDR3 has 14 residues. The V and J ends lost 6 bases and 7 bases respectively, with 16 bases between them. Looked up from germline, CDR1 is MNHEY and CDR2 is SVGAGI. The CDR3 is CASSILQGGNEQFF. CDR3 coding DNA: TGTGCCAGCAGCATACTGCAGGGGGGAAATGAGCAGTTCTTC.

The chain uses TRBV7-2 and TRBJ2-4; D remains ambiguous. Trimming took off 3 bases at V and 1 base at J, with 7 bases between the two ends. The CDR3 has 14 amino acids. Germline V gene data show CDR1 as SGHTA and CDR2 as FQGNSA. The DNA of the CDR3 is TGTGCCAGCAGCTTGAGGCTGGCCAAAAACATTCAGTACTTC. This encodes CASSLRLAKNIQYF.

The chain is built from TRBV18 and TRBJ2-1, with D possibly matching TRBD1 (6 bases). V was cut by 0 bases and J by 9 bases, with 15 bases left in between. The germline V gene encodes CDR1 KGHSH and CDR2 LQKENI. The CDR3 length is 15 residues. This CDR3 is CASSPPGAPTSEQFF. Here the CDR3 DNA reads TGTGCCAGCTCACCACCGGGGGCCCCAACCAGTGAGCAGTTCTTC.

This clone occurred once. V gene TRBV6-5 combines with J gene TRBJ2-3; 9 nucleotides match TRBD1. Germline V lookup: CDR1 MNHEY, CDR2 SVGAGI. This CDR3 is built from 12 residues. V lost 6 bases, J lost 9 bases, and 4 bases stayed unmatched. The CDR3 coding sequence is TGTGCCAGCAGGACAGGGGGGAAGACGCAGTATTTT. It encodes CASRTGGKTQYF.

The V gene is TRBV5-5, the J gene TRBJ2-2, with TRBD1 as a possible D gene (5 bases). Germline CDR1 and CDR2: SGHKS and YYEKEE (reference sequence). The V gene lost 3 bases and the J gene lost 3 bases, with 12 bases spanning the gap. This CDR3 is built from 15 residues. The CDR3, as DNA: TGTGCCAGCAGCTGGCAGGCACAGGACACCGGGGAGCTGTTTTTT. Protein: CASSWQAQDTGELFF.

This clone has a handful of counts. This chain links TRBV6-6 with TRBJ1-6; no definite D call. V lost 5 bases and J lost 8, with 10 bases in between. Germline loops: CDR1 MNHNY, CDR2 SVGAGI (reference sequence). The CDR3 has 13 amino acids. Here the CDR3 DNA reads TGTGCCAGCAGTAGCATCGGGGATTCACCCCTCCACTTT. It yields the protein CASSSIGDSPLHF.

This chain uses TRBV5-1 with TRBJ2-7; 7 bases are shared with TRBD1. The germline gives CDR1 SGHRS, CDR2 YFSETQ. The V segment lost 3 bases and the J segment 6 bases; nucleotides outside the gene matches: 6. CDR3 size: 13 residues. This CDR3 reads CASSSPDRREQYF. The CDR3 DNA reads TGCGCCAGCAGCTCGCCGGACAGGCGCGAGCAGTACTTC.

This sequence joins TRBV6-5 and TRBJ1-5; 7 nucleotides line up with TRBD1. The CDR3 runs 15 residues. Germline V gene data show CDR1 as MNHEY and CDR2 as SVGAGI. V shed 6 bases, J shed 0 bases, and the junction held 5 bases outside the gene matches. The CDR3 loop is CASSRQGLSNQPQHF. The CDR3 nucleotides read TGTGCCAGCAGCCGACAGGGACTTAGCAATCAGCCCCAGCATTTT.

The V gene is TRBV3-1 (or the pseudogene TRBV3-2), the J gene TRBJ1-6; 11 bases are a match to TRBD1. There are 16 residues in the CDR3. Germline values: CDR1 LGHDT, CDR2 YNNKEL (reference sequence). V shed 6 bases, J shed 8 bases, and the junction held 9 bases outside the gene matches. The CDR3 DNA sequence: TGTGCCAGCAGTTCAACCGGGACAGGGGGATATTCACCCCTCCACTTT. Protein: CASSSTGTGGYSPLHF.

This sequence joins TRBV6-1 and TRBJ1-1, with unresolved D. Trimming took 2 bases from V and 3 from J, leaving 7 bases between them. CDR1 is MNHNS, CDR2 SASEGT, per germline. This CDR3 has 13 amino acids. CDR3 in amino acids: CASSEQAYTEAFF. The CDR3 DNA reads as TGTGCCAGCAGTGAACAGGCTTACACTGAAGCTTTCTTT.

J is TRBJ2-3 and V is TRBV7-9; 12 bases match TRBD2. The V gene end was trimmed by 3 bases and the J gene end by 1 base; junction bases not matched to a gene: 2. This CDR3 contains 16 residues. The germline V gene has CDR1 SEHNR and CDR2 FQNEAQ (reference sequence). CDR3 amino acids: CASSLRTSGGTDTQYF. In nucleotides, the CDR3 is TGTGCCAGCAGCTTGCGGACTAGCGGGGGCACAGATACGCAGTATTTT. Together with reference TRBV7-9 and TRBJ2-3, the CDR3 gives the full variable domain: DTGVSQNPRHKITKRGQNVTFRCDPISEHNRLYWYRQTLGQGPEFLTYFQNEAQLEKSRLLSDRFSAERPKGSFSTLEIQRTEQGDSAMYLCASSLRTSGGTDTQYFGPGTRLTVL.

The chain has TRBV7-9 and TRBJ1-2; 9 positions match TRBD1. The germline V gene encodes CDR1 SEHNR and CDR2 FQNEAQ (reference sequence). The CDR3 has 14 residues. Trimming took 4 bases from V and 4 from J; bases not matched to a gene: 4. Here the CDR3 reads CASSSGQGSYGYTF. The DNA of the CDR3 is TGTGCCAGCAGCTCGGGACAGGGTAGCTATGGCTACACCTTC.

The genes are TRBV6-2 or TRBV6-3 and TRBJ2-1, with a possible D match to TRBD2 (5 bases). The germline CDR1 and CDR2 sequences are MNHEY and SVGEGT. This CDR3 spans 15 amino acids. The V gene lost 0 bases and the J gene lost 8 bases, with 14 bases spanning the gap. CDR3 DNA: TGTGCCAGCAGTTACTCGGAGAGGAGGTGGGATGAGCAGTTCTTC. This gives the protein CASSYSERRWDEQFF.

The chain has TRBV7-2 and TRBJ1-5; TRBD1 matches at 8 bases. Germline V gene sequence: CDR1 SGHTA, CDR2 FQGNSA. This CDR3 is built from 16 residues. Trimming cost V 2 bases and J 1 base; bases outside gene matches: 4. The CDR3 DNA sequence: TGTGCCAGCAGCTTACAGGGGGCTGGAAGCAATCAGCCCCAGCATTTT. Translated, it gives CASSLQGAGSNQPQHF.